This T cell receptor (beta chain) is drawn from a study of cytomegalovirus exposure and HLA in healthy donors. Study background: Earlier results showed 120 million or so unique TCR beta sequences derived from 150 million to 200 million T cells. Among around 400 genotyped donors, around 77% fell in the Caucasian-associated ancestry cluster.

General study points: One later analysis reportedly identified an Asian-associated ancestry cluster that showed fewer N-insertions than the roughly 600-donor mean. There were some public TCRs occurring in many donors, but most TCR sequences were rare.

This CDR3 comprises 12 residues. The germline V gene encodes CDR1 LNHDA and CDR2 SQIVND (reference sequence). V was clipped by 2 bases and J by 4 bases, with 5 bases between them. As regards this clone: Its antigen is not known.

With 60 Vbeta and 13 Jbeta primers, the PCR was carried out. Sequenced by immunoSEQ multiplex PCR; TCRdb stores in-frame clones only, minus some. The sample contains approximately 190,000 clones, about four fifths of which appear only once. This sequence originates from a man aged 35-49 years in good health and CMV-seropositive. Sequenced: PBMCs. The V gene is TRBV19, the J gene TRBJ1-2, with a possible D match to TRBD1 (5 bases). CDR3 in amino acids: CASSIQGYGYTF. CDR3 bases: TGTGCCAGTAGTATACAGGGCTATGGCTACACCTTC.